This TCR beta chain was obtained from a study of radiation and T cells in renal cell carcinoma. Study in general: Nephrectomy followed 15 Gy stereotactic body radiation by 4 weeks.

Time point denoted: baseline pretreatment blood. Treatment noted: 15 Gy SBRT to primary tumor, nephrectomy 4 weeks later. Clear cell pathology was present in this patient's renal cell carcinoma. This CDR3 is built from 15 residues. Germline assignment: CDR1 MNHNS and CDR2 SASEGT. Germline trimming cut 3 bases from V and 6 bases from J; bases unmatched to any gene: 10. Sequenced by immunoSEQ multiplex PCR; TCRdb stores in-frame clones only, minus some. The sample carries some 140,000 clones, around nine tenths recorded once. The sample consisted of blood, taken from a patient whose treatment included radiotherapy and nephrectomy. The clonotype originates from a woman aged 50 to 60 with renal cell carcinoma. V gene TRBV6-1 combines with J gene TRBJ2-7; 8 bases fit TRBD1. In DNA, the CDR3 is TGTGCCAGCAGTGACATCTGGACAGGGAAGGCCGAGCAGTACTTC. It is translated as CASSDIWTGKAEQYF.